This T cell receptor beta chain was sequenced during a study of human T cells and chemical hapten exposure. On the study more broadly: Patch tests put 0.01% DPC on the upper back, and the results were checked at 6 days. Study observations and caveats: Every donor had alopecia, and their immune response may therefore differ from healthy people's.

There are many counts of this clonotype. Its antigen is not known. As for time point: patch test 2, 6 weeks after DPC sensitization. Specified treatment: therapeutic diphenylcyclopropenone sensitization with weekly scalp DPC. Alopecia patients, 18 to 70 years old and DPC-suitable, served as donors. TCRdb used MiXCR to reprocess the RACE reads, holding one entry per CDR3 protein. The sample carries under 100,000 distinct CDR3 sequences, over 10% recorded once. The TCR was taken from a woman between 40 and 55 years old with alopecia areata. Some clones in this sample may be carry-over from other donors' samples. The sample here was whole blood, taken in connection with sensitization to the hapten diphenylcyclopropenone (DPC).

The CDR3, as DNA: TGTGCCAGCAGTTTATCAATCAGGACTGAAGCTTTCTTT. It encodes CASSLSIRTEAFF. V gene TRBV27 combines with J gene TRBJ1-1; the D is unclear. CDR1 and CDR2 (germline): MNHEY, SMNVEV (reference sequence). The CDR3 is 13 amino acids. V was shortened by 0 bases and J by 5 bases, with 7 bases between the two germline ends.